This entry concerns a single TCR beta chain. This receptor's antigen is unknown. There are no base qualities to consult, and no much larger clone falls within one base. The junction carries 13 bases between V and J, which are trimmed by 3 bases and 3 bases respectively. CDR1 GTSNPN and CDR2 SVGIG were looked up in the germline V gene (reference sequence). The CDR3 runs 14 residues from the cysteine to the phenylalanine. Of all the DNA, just the CDR3 is kept, 42 bases in frame from base 1. The sample comes from a study of CD8+ T cells in alopecia areata (dated by TCRdb to about 2018). In the study overall: The treated patients took part in an open-label pilot trial in which moderate-to-severe alopecia areata was treated with oral tofacitinib at 5 to 10 mg twice daily. TCRbeta CDR3 regions were amplified by immunoSEQ multiplex PCR with 35 Vbeta forward and 13 Jbeta reverse primers. Patients on tofacitinib were biopsied at baseline and after 4 and 24 weeks of treatment, and several of the patients also had a later scalp biopsy. Patients received tofacitinib for 6 to 18 months and were then followed off drug for 6 months to check for delayed response and recurrence. The RNA source kit depended on sample type: the PAXgene miRNA kit for fixed scalp, the miRNeasy kit for PBMCs, and the RNeasy kit for mouse skin. To study T cell clonal expansion in alopecia areata, the researchers applied high-throughput TCRbeta sequencing to both the C3H/HeJ mouse model and human patients. Scalp clonality was compared among normal scalp (n=4), patchy alopecia areata scalp (n=8), and alopecia totalis/universalis scalp (n=8). Scalp tissue and sorted CD4+ and CD8+ peripheral blood T cells from patchy and totalis/universalis alopecia areata patients and from healthy controls were covered by human TCRbeta sequencing.

The receptor library was made with the immunoSEQ multiplex PCR assay. RNA was extracted from all samples and reverse transcribed into cDNA as template for TCR sequencing. SuperScript III was used to make first-strand cDNA, primed with a 2:1 mix of oligo-dT and random hexamers. A synthetic immune receptor repertoire was used to gauge amplification bias, and whatever bias remained was removed computationally. The study's processing was this. After raw reads were preprocessed to remove errors, the CDR3 was defined following IMGT conventions as running from the conserved cysteine to phenylalanine. Clonality was calculated as 1 minus Shannon entropy normalized by log2 of the number of productive unique TCRs. Whether each scalp clone was CD4 or CD8 was inferred by checking scalp TCRbeta sequences against the CD4 and CD8 repertoires from sorted blood. TCRdb provides this immuneACCESS table in a form limited to in-frame rearrangements. Some clones are lacking; in checked studies, under half of them reflect an unresolved V gene, and why the rest are absent is not known. D and trimming were read from the DNA, whereas the V and J calls and clone size are those reported in that table. The sample profile shows 180,000 or so clones; less than 80% of them were found once. Approximately 10% of the sample goes to the ten largest clones.

Taken with the paper, the label for time point translates to: baseline before oral tofacitinib. From alopecia areata patients, peripheral blood was collected along with lesional scalp punch biopsies. PBMCs were isolated by density centrifugation and stained for CD3, CD4 and CD8, and CD4+ and CD8+ T cells were sorted on a FACSAria. Broad study findings and their caveats: Compared with mice, TCR sequences shared between patients were less clear, possibly partly because of HLA diversity across the patient population. Scalp TCR repertoire analysis is complicated because resident alphabeta T cells in normal human skin are also sequenced, whereas mouse skin is dominated by gammadelta T cells. Lesional scalp, especially in alopecia totalis/universalis, showed higher clonality and more expanded CD8+ clones than normal scalp, suggesting antigenic drive.

The receptor's source is a human donor with alopecia areata. This specimen consisted of CD8+ T cells sorted from blood, obtained at week 0. The rearranged segments are TRBV30 and TRBJ2-3; the D element could tentatively be TRBD1 or TRBD2, as 5 bases agree for each. The CDR3 here reads CAWRQALETDTQYF. The DNA sequence follows: TGTGCCTGGAGACAGGCACTAGAAACAGATACGCAGTATTTT.